This is a list of T cell receptor beta chains from one sample in a study of cytomegalovirus exposure and HLA in healthy donors. Only in-frame clones appear in the TCRdb table, and some are missing; sequencing was by immunoSEQ multiplex PCR. Here the sample spans 20,000 to 25,000 clones, over 75% being singletons. Sequenced input: PBMCs. These receptors originate from a man in his sixties in good health and CMV-seronegative. Each CDR3 is given with its conserved first and last residue. The D gene is left open where the match is weak. Only part of the rows carry a size: once, few, many, or a class if the clone is expanded.

abundance: .; j_gene: TRBJ2-1; v_gene: TRBV7-8; d_gene: .; CDR3aa: CASSPNPRGQSTVYNEQFF; CDR3nt: TGTGCCAGCAGCCCGAACCCTAGGGGCCAATCGACAGTTTACAATGAGCAGTTCTTC
abundance: .; j_gene: TRBJ2-1; v_gene: TRBV7-9; d_gene: TRBD1; CDR3aa: CASSLGAGGNEQFF; CDR3nt: TGTGCCAGCAGCTTAGGAGCAGGGGGCAATGAGCAGTTCTTC
abundance: .; j_gene: TRBJ2-3; v_gene: TRBV27; d_gene: .; CDR3aa: CASSFAPRTRANTQYF; CDR3nt: TGTGCCAGCAGTTTCGCCCCCCGGACACGGGCAAATACGCAGTATTTT
abundance: few; j_gene: TRBJ2-3; v_gene: TRBV5-1; d_gene: .; CDR3aa: CASSLLISRGADTQYF; CDR3nt: TGCGCCAGCAGCTTGCTTATTTCCAGGGGCGCAGATACGCAGTATTTT
abundance: .; j_gene: TRBJ2-1; v_gene: TRBV6-5; d_gene: .; CDR3aa: CASSPDRSSYNEQFF; CDR3nt: TGTGCCAGCAGCCCAGACAGAAGCTCCTACAATGAGCAGTTCTTC
abundance: few; j_gene: TRBJ1-3; v_gene: TRBV6-6; d_gene: TRBD1; CDR3aa: CASSRTGVGGNTIYF; CDR3nt: TGTGCCAGCAGCCGCACAGGGGTTGGGGGAAACACCATATATTTT
abundance: .; j_gene: TRBJ1-5; v_gene: TRBV6-1; d_gene: .; CDR3aa: CASSKTVPQPQHF; CDR3nt: TGTGCCAGCAGTAAGACAGTTCCTCAGCCCCAGCATTTT
abundance: .; j_gene: TRBJ2-1; v_gene: TRBV13; d_gene: TRBD1; CDR3aa: CASSPSVTGTGVHNEQFF; CDR3nt: TGTGCCAGCAGCCCCTCCGTAACCGGGACAGGGGTCCACAATGAGCAGTTCTTC
abundance: .; j_gene: TRBJ2-3; v_gene: TRBV10-3; d_gene: .; CDR3aa: CAISELAGSTDTQYF; CDR3nt: TGTGCCATCAGTGAGCTGGCGGGGAGCACAGATACGCAGTATTTT
abundance: .; j_gene: TRBJ2-3; v_gene: TRBV13; d_gene: TRBD2; CDR3aa: CARSILTAGGRRTQYF; CDR3nt: TGTGCCCGCAGCATACTCACAGCGGGGGGGCGTCGTACGCAGTATTTT
abundance: .; j_gene: TRBJ2-1; v_gene: TRBV9; d_gene: .; CDR3aa: CASSVGPVVGGEQFF; CDR3nt: TGTGCCAGCAGCGTAGGGCCGGTGGTGGGGGGTGAGCAGTTCTTC
abundance: once; j_gene: TRBJ2-1; v_gene: TRBV6-5; d_gene: TRBD2; CDR3aa: CASTGTSGGYNEQFF; CDR3nt: TGTGCCAGCACCGGGACTAGCGGGGGATACAATGAGCAGTTCTTC
abundance: .; j_gene: TRBJ2-7; v_gene: TRBV28; d_gene: .; CDR3aa: CASSSTRPQGYEQYF; CDR3nt: TGTGCCAGCAGTTCAACACGACCTCAGGGATACGAGCAGTACTTC
abundance: .; j_gene: TRBJ2-3; v_gene: TRBV7-9; d_gene: TRBD2; CDR3aa: CASSLMGVGRTSGTDTQYF; CDR3nt: TGTGCCAGCAGCTTAATGGGGGTCGGCAGGACTAGCGGTACAGATACGCAGTATTTT
abundance: .; j_gene: TRBJ1-1; v_gene: TRBV5-4; d_gene: TRBD1; CDR3aa: CASSLPGGTEAFF; CDR3nt: TGTGCCAGCAGCTTGCCAGGGGGGACTGAAGCTTTCTTT
abundance: .; j_gene: TRBJ2-3; v_gene: TRBV6-1; d_gene: TRBD1; CDR3aa: CASIRGHTDTQYF; CDR3nt: TGTGCCAGCATCAGGGGGCACACGGATACGCAGTATTTT
abundance: .; j_gene: TRBJ2-5; v_gene: TRBV18; d_gene: TRBD1; CDR3aa: CASLQGAGETQYF; CDR3nt: TGTGCCAGCCTACAGGGGGCTGGCGAGACCCAGTACTTC
abundance: .; j_gene: TRBJ2-5; v_gene: TRBV5-4; d_gene: TRBD2; CDR3aa: CASSLPGTSGETQYF; CDR3nt: TGTGCCAGCAGCCTCCCCGGGACTAGTGGGGAGACCCAGTACTTC
abundance: once; j_gene: TRBJ2-5; v_gene: TRBV19; d_gene: .; CDR3aa: CASSIGGGAETQYF; CDR3nt: TGTGCCAGTAGTATCGGCGGAGGGGCAGAGACCCAGTACTTC
abundance: .; j_gene: TRBJ2-1; v_gene: TRBV6-4; d_gene: .; CDR3aa: CASSLIHDNEQFF; CDR3nt: TGTGCCAGCAGTTTAATACATGACAATGAGCAGTTCTTC
abundance: few; j_gene: TRBJ2-7; v_gene: TRBV19; d_gene: TRBD2; CDR3aa: CASSDSGSSSYEQYF; CDR3nt: TGTGCCAGTAGTGATAGCGGGAGTTCTTCCTACGAGCAGTACTTC
abundance: .; j_gene: TRBJ2-7; v_gene: TRBV19; d_gene: .; CDR3aa: CASSIRPGREQYF; CDR3nt: TGTGCCAGTAGTATACGCCCAGGGCGGGAGCAGTACTTC
abundance: few; j_gene: TRBJ2-2; v_gene: TRBV2; d_gene: TRBD1; CDR3aa: CASSGDRGITGELFF; CDR3nt: TGTGCCAGCAGTGGGGACAGGGGAATTACCGGGGAGCTGTTTTTT
abundance: once; j_gene: TRBJ2-2; v_gene: TRBV11-2; d_gene: .; CDR3aa: CASSSPGVTGELFF; CDR3nt: TGTGCCAGCAGCTCCCCCGGGGTTACCGGGGAGCTGTTTTTT
abundance: once; j_gene: TRBJ2-3; v_gene: TRBV5-1; d_gene: .; CDR3aa: CASSAETGDQSTDTQYF; CDR3nt: TGCGCCAGCAGCGCGGAGACGGGGGACCAAAGCACAGATACGCAGTATTTT
abundance: .; j_gene: TRBJ2-6; v_gene: TRBV19; d_gene: TRBD2; CDR3aa: CASSSRGGSGANVLTF; CDR3nt: TGTGCCAGTAGTTCGCGGGGGGGCTCTGGGGCCAACGTCCTGACTTTC
abundance: .; j_gene: TRBJ1-6; v_gene: TRBV4-3; d_gene: .; CDR3aa: CASSQHTTPAAHSPLHF; CDR3nt: TGCGCCAGCAGCCAACACACAACACCGGCGGCTCATTCACCCCTCCACTTT
abundance: .; j_gene: TRBJ2-1; v_gene: TRBV5-5; d_gene: TRBD1; CDR3aa: CASTETGTVHYNEQFF; CDR3nt: TGTGCCAGCACCGAAACCGGGACAGTTCACTACAATGAGCAGTTCTTC
abundance: .; j_gene: TRBJ1-2; v_gene: TRBV28; d_gene: .; CDR3aa: CASSLRAGYGYTF; CDR3nt: TGTGCCAGCAGTTTACGGGCGGGCTATGGCTACACCTTC
abundance: .; j_gene: TRBJ1-1; v_gene: TRBV6-1; d_gene: .; CDR3aa: CASSEGIGGVEAFF; CDR3nt: TGTGCCAGCAGTGAAGGTATAGGCGGAGTTGAAGCTTTCTTT
abundance: .; j_gene: TRBJ2-5; v_gene: TRBV11-2; d_gene: TRBD2; CDR3aa: CASSRWTSSQETQYF; CDR3nt: TGTGCCAGCAGCCGCTGGACTAGTAGCCAAGAGACCCAGTACTTC
abundance: few; j_gene: TRBJ2-3; v_gene: TRBV4-3; d_gene: TRBD2; CDR3aa: CASRASGADTQYF; CDR3nt: TGCGCCAGCAGGGCTAGCGGTGCAGATACGCAGTATTTT
abundance: .; j_gene: TRBJ2-4; v_gene: TRBV19; d_gene: TRBD1; CDR3aa: CASSPGQGAVAKNIQYF; CDR3nt: TGTGCCAGTAGCCCGGGACAGGGGGCTGTCGCCAAAAACATTCAGTACTTC
abundance: .; j_gene: TRBJ1-5; v_gene: TRBV4-2; d_gene: .; CDR3aa: CASSQEEAHSNQPQHF; CDR3nt: TGTGCCAGCAGCCAAGAAGAGGCCCATAGCAATCAGCCCCAGCATTTT
abundance: .; j_gene: TRBJ2-3; v_gene: TRBV19; d_gene: TRBD2; CDR3aa: CASRTSGASTDTQYF; CDR3nt: TGTGCCAGTAGGACTAGCGGAGCTAGCACAGATACGCAGTATTTT
abundance: .; j_gene: TRBJ2-1; v_gene: TRBV9; d_gene: TRBD2; CDR3aa: CASSATSGGAGNEQFF; CDR3nt: TGTGCCAGCAGCGCCACTAGCGGGGGGGCTGGGAATGAGCAGTTCTTC
abundance: .; j_gene: TRBJ2-2; v_gene: TRBV2; d_gene: TRBD2; CDR3aa: CASSQIRTSGRAGTGELFF; CDR3nt: TGTGCCAGCAGCCAGATCCGGACTAGCGGGAGGGCGGGCACCGGGGAGCTGTTTTTT
abundance: once; j_gene: TRBJ1-1; v_gene: TRBV6-5; d_gene: TRBD1; CDR3aa: CASSSPGGRTEAFF; CDR3nt: TGTGCCAGCAGTTCCCCAGGGGGCAGGACTGAAGCTTTCTTT
abundance: few; j_gene: TRBJ2-2; v_gene: TRBV14; d_gene: .; CDR3aa: CASSRLLGAARNTGELFF; CDR3nt: TGTGCCAGCAGCCGCCTCCTAGGGGCGGCAAGGAACACCGGGGAGCTGTTTTTT
abundance: .; j_gene: TRBJ1-2; v_gene: TRBV7-9; d_gene: .; CDR3aa: CASGRGDYGYTF; CDR3nt: TGTGCCAGCGGCAGGGGAGACTATGGCTACACCTTC
abundance: .; j_gene: TRBJ2-3; v_gene: TRBV2; d_gene: TRBD2; CDR3aa: CASSLERGPSTDTQYF; CDR3nt: TGTGCCAGCAGCCTGGAGCGGGGACCGAGCACAGATACGCAGTATTTT